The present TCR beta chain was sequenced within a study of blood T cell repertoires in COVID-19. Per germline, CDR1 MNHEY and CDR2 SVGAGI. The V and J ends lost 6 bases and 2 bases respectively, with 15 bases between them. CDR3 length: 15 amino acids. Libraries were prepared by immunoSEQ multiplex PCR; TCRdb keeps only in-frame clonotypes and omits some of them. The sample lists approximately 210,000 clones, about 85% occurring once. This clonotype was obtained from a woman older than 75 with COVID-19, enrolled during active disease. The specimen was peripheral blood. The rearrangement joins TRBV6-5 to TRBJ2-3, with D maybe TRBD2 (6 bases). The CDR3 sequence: CASRVVGGPTDTQYF. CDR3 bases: TGTGCCAGCAGGGTCGTGGGGGGTCCCACAGATACGCAGTATTTT.